This is a list of T cell receptor beta chains from one sample in a study of T-cell memory formation after mild COVID-19. Via MiXCR, TCRdb re-called the 5' RACE reads, giving one row per CDR3 protein. Of 300,000 to 400,000 distinct CDR3 sequences listed, under 15% are singletons. Sequenced sample: PBMCs or a T cell subset sorted from them (not recorded which). Receptors originate from a man between 18 and 35 years old who had mild COVID-19 (a few samples of this study predate the infection). Cell type and time point are not known. Both conserved end residues are part of each CDR3. The D gene is left open where the match is weak. Size is stated for part of the rows, as once, few or many counts, or as a class when the clone is expanded.

size,length,J,V,D,CDR3,DNA
.,15,TRBJ1-6,TRBV5-1,.,CASSLRGAGNSPLHF,TGCGCCAGCAGCTTGCGCGGGGCAGGGAATTCACCCCTCCACTTT
.,14,TRBJ2-5,TRBV3-1,.,CASSQGSLEETQYF,TGTGCCAGCAGCCAAGGATCCTTGGAAGAGACCCAGTACTTC
.,15,TRBJ1-6,TRBV5-1,.,CASSLGRGIVSPLHF,TGCGCCAGCAGCTTGGGTCGGGGGATAGTTTCACCCCTCCACTTT
.,15,TRBJ1-5,TRBV7-8,.,CASSPGPLSNQPQHF,TGTGCCAGCAGCCCGGGACCCCTTTCGAATCAGCCCCAGCATTTT
many,15,TRBJ2-3,TRBV9,TRBD1,CASSLRDRVTDTQYF,TGTGCCAGCAGCCTCCGGGACAGGGTCACAGATACGCAGTATTTT
many,15,TRBJ1-5,TRBV4-2,.,CASSQALHSNQPQHF,TGTGCCAGCAGCCAAGCTTTACATAGCAATCAGCCCCAGCATTTT
few,14,TRBJ1-5,TRBV6-2/TRBV6-3,.,CASSYSQVNQPQHF,TGTGCCAGCAGTTACTCACAGGTCAATCAGCCCCAGCATTTT
few,15,TRBJ1-5,TRBV27,.,CASAVGRGQRQPQHF,TGTGCTTCGGCGGTTGGCAGGGGTCAACGGCAGCCCCAGCATTTT
few,16,TRBJ1-2,TRBV3-1,TRBD1,CASSQERGHSGYGYTF,TGTGCCAGCAGCCAAGAAAGGGGGCATTCGGGCTATGGCTACACCTTC
few,15,TRBJ1-2,TRBV2,.,CASTTRTSSHYGYTF,TGTGCCAGCACGACCCGGACCTCCTCCCACTATGGCTACACCTTC
.,13,TRBJ2-5,TRBV9,.,CASSGRDPETQYF,TGTGCCAGCAGCGGCCGGGACCCAGAGACCCAGTACTTC
.,16,TRBJ2-5,TRBV7-2,.,CASSLGGGGPWKTQYF,TGTGCCAGCAGCTTAGGAGGTGGGGGCCCGTGGAAGACCCAGTACTTC
few,15,TRBJ2-3,TRBV12-5,.,CAARGPTRSTDTQYF,TGTGCTGCCAGGGGACCTACTCGAAGCACAGATACGCAGTATTTT